This T cell receptor beta chain was sequenced during a study of cytomegalovirus exposure and HLA in healthy donors. Study-level results: A later analysis showed HLA-associated TCR beta chains outstripping equally common others in clonal expansion. Across donors, sequencing depth was assumed by presence/absence analyses to be roughly uniform.

In the case of this clone: Its antigen is unknown.

PCR employed 60 Vbeta and 13 Jbeta primers. This table comes from immunoSEQ multiplex PCR, and its TCRdb copy is limited to in-frame clones, with some not included. The sample has around 200,000 clones, 65% to 85% seen once. V lost 2 bases, J lost 10 bases, and 20 bases lay in between. There are 14 residues in the CDR3. Germline CDR1 is GTSNPN and CDR2 is SVGIG (reference sequence). These donors counted as nominally healthy when sampled, but unrecorded immune exposures were likely. The origin of this receptor is a man aged 50 or older in good health and CMV-seronegative. The sequenced material came from PBMCs. This sequence joins TRBV30 and TRBJ1-1, with D tentatively TRBD1 (5 bases). CDR3 loop: CAWSSQQGLAPAFF. In nucleotides, the CDR3 is TGTGCCTGGAGTTCCCAGCAGGGCTTAGCCCCAGCTTTCTTT.